This T cell receptor beta chain was captured by sequencing in a study of T-cell reconstitution after alpha-beta-depleted transplantation in children. It was with unique molecular identifiers that the TCRbeta library was prepared. TCRdb reprocessed the PCR reads via MiXCR and lists one record per CDR3 protein. The sample includes about 580,000 distinct CDR3 sequences, approximately 30% seen only once; the top ten take around a third. Concerning this clonotype: Its cognate antigen is unknown.

Between the trimmed V and J ends, which lost 4 bases and 1 base, there was a span of 7 bases. CDR1 is DFQATT, CDR2 SNEGSKA, per germline (reference sequence). CDR3 length: 13 residues. Study outcomes and limitations: Reports say that about two months after transplant, the alpha-beta T cells came out of several hundred graft clones that had expanded. Certain patients had high TCRbeta diversity at day 60, and it came from recipient T cells and thymic progenitors that survived. T-cell counts and diversity were attributed mostly to newly produced T cells one year after transplant.

The receptor's source is a boy younger than two with Wiskott-Aldrich syndrome, due to receive a stem cell transplant. The chain combines TRBV20-1 with TRBJ2-2, with D uncertain. This material consisted of PBMCs, taken before TCRalphabeta/CD19-depleted stem cell transplant. The CDR3 sequence: CSAKEWNTGELFF. The CDR3 bases are TGCAGTGCTAAGGAGTGGAACACCGGGGAGCTGTTTTTT.